The subject of this entry is one T cell receptor (beta chain). This entry is derived from a study of blood T cell repertoires in COVID-19. Study summary: PBMCs, B-cell-depleted T cells, or T cells were the source of the cDNA or gDNA that made up the material.

Produced via immunoSEQ multiplex PCR; TCRdb's table is partial and in-frame only. The sample yields about 150,000 clones, 88% seen once. The CDR3 contains 15 residues. The germline V gene encodes CDR1 SEHNR and CDR2 FQNEAQ (reference sequence). The ends were cut back, 1 base at V and 0 bases at J, with 10 bases in the middle. Sample: peripheral blood. The sequence was collected from a human donor in a cohort sampled during active COVID-19. This sequence joins TRBV7-9 and TRBJ2-7, with D uncertain. The CDR3 reads CASSLGMRYSYEQYF. The CDR3 coding sequence is TGTGCCAGCAGCTTAGGGATGCGGTACTCCTACGAGCAGTACTTC.